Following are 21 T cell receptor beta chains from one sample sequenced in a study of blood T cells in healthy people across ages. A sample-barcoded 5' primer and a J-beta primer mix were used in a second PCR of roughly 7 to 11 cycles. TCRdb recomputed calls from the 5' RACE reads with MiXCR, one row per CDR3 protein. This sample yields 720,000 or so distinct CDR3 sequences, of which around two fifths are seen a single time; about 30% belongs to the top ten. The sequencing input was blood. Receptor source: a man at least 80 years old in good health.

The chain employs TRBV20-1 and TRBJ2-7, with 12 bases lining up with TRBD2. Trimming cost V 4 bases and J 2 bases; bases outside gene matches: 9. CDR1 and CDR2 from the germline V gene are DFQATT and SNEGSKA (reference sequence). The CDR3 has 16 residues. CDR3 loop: CSATHMTSGGTYEQYF. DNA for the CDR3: TGCAGTGCTACGCACATGACTAGCGGGGGTACCTACGAGCAGTACTTC.

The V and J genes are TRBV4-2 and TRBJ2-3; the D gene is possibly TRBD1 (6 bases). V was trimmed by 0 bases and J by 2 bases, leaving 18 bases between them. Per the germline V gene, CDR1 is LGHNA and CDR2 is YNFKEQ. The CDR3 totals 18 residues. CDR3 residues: CASSQDLPRQGLTDTQYF. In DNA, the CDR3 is TGTGCCAGCAGCCAAGATCTCCCCCGGCAGGGGCTCACAGATACGCAGTATTTT.

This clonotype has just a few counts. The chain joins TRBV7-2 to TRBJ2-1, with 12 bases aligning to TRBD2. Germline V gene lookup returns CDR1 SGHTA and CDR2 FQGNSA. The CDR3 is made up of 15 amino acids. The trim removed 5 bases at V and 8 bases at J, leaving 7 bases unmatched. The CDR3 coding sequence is TGTGCCAGCAGCCCGACTAGCGGGAGCATTTATGAGCAGTTCTTC. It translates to CASSPTSGSIYEQFF. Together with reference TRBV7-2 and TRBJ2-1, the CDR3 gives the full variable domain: GAGVSQSPSNKVTEKGKDVELRCDPISGHTALYWYRQSLGQGLEFLIYFQGNSAPDKSGLPSDRFSAERTGGSVSTLTIQRTQQEDSAVYLCASSPTSGSIYEQFFGPGTRLTVL.

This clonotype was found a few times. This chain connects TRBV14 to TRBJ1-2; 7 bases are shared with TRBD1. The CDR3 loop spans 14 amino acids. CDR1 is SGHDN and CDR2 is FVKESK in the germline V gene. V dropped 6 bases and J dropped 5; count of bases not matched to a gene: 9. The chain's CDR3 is CASSRDRELYGYTF. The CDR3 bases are TGTGCCAGCAGTCGAGACAGGGAACTGTATGGCTACACCTTC.

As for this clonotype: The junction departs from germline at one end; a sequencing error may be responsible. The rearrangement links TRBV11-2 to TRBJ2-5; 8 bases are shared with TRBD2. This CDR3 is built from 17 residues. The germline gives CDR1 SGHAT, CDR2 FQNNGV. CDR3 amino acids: CAGSPGRAGGLRETQYF. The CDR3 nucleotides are TGTGCCGGCAGCCCGGGGAGGGCGGGAGGCCTTCGGGAGACCCAGTACTTC.

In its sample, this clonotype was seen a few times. Written as DNA, the CDR3 is TGTGCCAGCGTATCGGGACAGAAGTACGAGCAGTACTTC. This codes for CASVSGQKYEQYF. The chain combines TRBV28 with TRBJ2-7; 7 bases map to TRBD1. This CDR3 comprises 13 residues. V was pared by 8 bases and J by 4 bases, with 8 bases of the junction left unmatched. The germline V gene has CDR1 MDHEN and CDR2 SYDVKM. Filled out from reference TRBV28 and TRBJ2-7, the complete variable domain reads DVKVTQSSRYLVKRTGEKVFLECVQDMDHENMFWYRQDPGLGLRLIYFSYDVKMKEKGDIPEGYSVSREKKERFSLILESASTNQTSMYLCASVSGQKYEQYFGPGTRLTVT.

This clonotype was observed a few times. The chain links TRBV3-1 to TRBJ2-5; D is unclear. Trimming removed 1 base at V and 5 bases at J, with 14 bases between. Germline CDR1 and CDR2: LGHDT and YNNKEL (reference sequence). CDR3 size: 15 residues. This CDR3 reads CASSQALNPRETQYF. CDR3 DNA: TGTGCCAGCAGCCAAGCCCTCAACCCGAGGGAGACCCAGTACTTC.

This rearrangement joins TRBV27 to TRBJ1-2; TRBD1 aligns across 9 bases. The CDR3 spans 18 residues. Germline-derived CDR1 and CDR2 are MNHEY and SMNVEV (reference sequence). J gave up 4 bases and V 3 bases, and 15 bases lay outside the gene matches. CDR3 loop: CASSLRPATGGGLYGYTF. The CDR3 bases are TGTGCCAGCAGTTTGAGGCCCGCGACAGGGGGGGGACTCTATGGCTACACCTTC.

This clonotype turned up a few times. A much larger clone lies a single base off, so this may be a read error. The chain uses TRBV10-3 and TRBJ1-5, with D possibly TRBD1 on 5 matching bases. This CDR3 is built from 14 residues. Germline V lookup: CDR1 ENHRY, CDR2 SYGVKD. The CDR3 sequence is CAVSELGDNQPQHF. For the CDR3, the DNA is TGTGCCGTCAGTGAGCTAGGGGACAATCAGCCCCAGCATTTT.

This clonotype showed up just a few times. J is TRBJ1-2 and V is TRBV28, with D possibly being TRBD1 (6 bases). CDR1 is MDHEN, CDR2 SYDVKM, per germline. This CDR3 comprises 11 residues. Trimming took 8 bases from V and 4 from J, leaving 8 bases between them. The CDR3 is CASGQIYGYTF. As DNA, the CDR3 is TGTGCCAGCGGACAGATCTATGGCTACACCTTC.

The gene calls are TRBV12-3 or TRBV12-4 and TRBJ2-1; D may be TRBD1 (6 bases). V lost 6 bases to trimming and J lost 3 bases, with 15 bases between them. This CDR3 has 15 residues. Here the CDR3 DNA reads TGTGCCAGCAGCTCAAACAGGGCGATCTACAATGAGCAGTTCTTC. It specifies CASSSNRAIYNEQFF.

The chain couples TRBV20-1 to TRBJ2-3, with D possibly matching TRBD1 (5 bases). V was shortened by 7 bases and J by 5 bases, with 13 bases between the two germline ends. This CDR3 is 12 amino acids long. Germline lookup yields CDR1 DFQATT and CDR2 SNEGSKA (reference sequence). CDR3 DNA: TGCAGTGAACGGCGTAGGGGAGATACGCAGTATTTT. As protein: CSERRRGDTQYF.

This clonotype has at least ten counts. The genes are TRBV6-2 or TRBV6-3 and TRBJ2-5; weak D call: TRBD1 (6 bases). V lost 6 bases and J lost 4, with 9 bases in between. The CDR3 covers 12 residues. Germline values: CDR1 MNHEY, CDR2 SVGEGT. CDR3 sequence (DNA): TGTGCCAGCAGGACAGGTGTAGAGACCCAGTACTTC. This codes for CASRTGVETQYF.

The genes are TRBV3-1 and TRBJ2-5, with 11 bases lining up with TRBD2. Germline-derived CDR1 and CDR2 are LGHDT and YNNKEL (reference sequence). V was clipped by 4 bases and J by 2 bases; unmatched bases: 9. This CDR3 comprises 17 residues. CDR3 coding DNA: TGTGCCAGCAGCCGAGTGAAACGACTAGCGGGACAAGAGACCCAGTACTTC. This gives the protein CASSRVKRLAGQETQYF.

The CDR3 protein is CASSFYGGANEKLFF. The DNA of the CDR3 is TGTGCCAGCAGTTTCTACGGGGGGGCTAATGAAAAACTGTTTTTT. The chain couples TRBV27 to TRBJ1-4, with D possibly matching TRBD1 (5 bases). Deletions cut 3 bases from V and 3 bases from J, with 11 bases between. The CDR3 loop spans 15 amino acids. CDR1 and CDR2 from the germline V gene are MNHEY and SMNVEV (reference sequence).

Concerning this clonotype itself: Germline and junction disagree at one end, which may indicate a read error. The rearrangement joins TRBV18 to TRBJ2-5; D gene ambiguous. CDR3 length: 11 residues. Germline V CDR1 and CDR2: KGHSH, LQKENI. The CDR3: CASSLQEAQYF. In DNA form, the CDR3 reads TGTGCCAGCTCACTCCAAGAGGCCCAGTACTTC.

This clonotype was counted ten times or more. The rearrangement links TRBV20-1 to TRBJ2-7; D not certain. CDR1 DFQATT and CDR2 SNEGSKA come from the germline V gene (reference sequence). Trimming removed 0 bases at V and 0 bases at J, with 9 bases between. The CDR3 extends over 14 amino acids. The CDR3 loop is CSARDRVSSYEQYF. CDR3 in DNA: TGCAGTGCTAGAGATCGAGTCAGCTCCTACGAGCAGTACTTC.

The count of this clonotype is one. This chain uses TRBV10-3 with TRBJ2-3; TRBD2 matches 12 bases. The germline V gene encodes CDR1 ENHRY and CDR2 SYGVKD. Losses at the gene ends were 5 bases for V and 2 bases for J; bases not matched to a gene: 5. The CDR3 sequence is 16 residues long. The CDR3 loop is CAISPGLAGTTDTQYF. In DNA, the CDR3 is TGTGCCATCAGTCCCGGACTAGCGGGGACCACAGATACGCAGTATTTT.

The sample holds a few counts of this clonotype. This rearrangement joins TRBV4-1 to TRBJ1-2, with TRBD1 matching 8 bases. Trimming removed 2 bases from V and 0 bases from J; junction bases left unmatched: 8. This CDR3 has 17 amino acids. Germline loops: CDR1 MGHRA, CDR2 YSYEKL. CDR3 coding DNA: TGCGCCAGCAGCCAACTAGGACAGGGCAACTCTAACTATGGCTACACCTTC. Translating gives CASSQLGQGNSNYGYTF.

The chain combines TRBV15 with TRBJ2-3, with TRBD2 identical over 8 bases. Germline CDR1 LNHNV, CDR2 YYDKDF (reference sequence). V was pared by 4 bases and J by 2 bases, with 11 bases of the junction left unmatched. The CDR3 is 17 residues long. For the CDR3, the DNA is TGTGCCACCAGCACTCCCATAACTAGCGGCGACACAGATACGCAGTATTTT. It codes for CATSTPITSGDTDTQYF.

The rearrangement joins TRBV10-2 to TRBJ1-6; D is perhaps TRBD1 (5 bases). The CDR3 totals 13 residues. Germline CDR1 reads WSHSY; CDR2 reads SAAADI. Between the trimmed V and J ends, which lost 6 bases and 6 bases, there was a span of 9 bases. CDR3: CASRPGSNSPLHF. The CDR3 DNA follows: TGCGCCAGCAGGCCAGGGAGTAATTCACCCCTCCACTTT.